This TCR beta chain was obtained from a study of cytomegalovirus exposure and HLA in healthy donors. Study-wide results and caveats: TCR beta chains numbering 150 to 200 were designated cytomegalovirus-associated. Most subjects' HLA-A and HLA-B alleles were reportedly predicted from TCR beta sequences. There were three CMV-associated chains whose specificity for CMV antigens was confirmed in vitro.

V lost 5 bases and J lost 4, with 9 bases in between. The CDR3 sequence is 13 residues long. Germline CDR1 and CDR2: LNHDA and SQIVND (reference sequence). Amplification used 60 Vbeta primers and 13 Jbeta primers. Profiling relied on immunoSEQ multiplex PCR, and the TCRdb table lists in-frame clones only, not all of them. This table holds about 140,000 clones, about 80% found once. Worth noting for this clone: Its antigen is not identified.

The V call is TRBV19, the J call TRBJ2-1; a possible D gene is TRBD1 (6 bases). This sequence was found in a man aged 35-49 years in good health and CMV-seronegative. The sequenced sample was PBMCs. The chain's CDR3 is CASSPDRYNEQFF. The DNA for the CDR3 is TGTGCCAGTAGTCCCGACAGGTACAATGAGCAGTTCTTC. The complete variable domain, with remaining parts taken from reference TRBV19 and TRBJ2-1, reads DGGITQSPKYLFRKEGQNVTLSCEQNLNHDAMYWYRQDPGQGLRLIYYSQIVNDFQKGDIAEGYSVSREKKESFPLTVTSAQKNPTAFYLCASSPDRYNEQFFGPGTRLTVL.